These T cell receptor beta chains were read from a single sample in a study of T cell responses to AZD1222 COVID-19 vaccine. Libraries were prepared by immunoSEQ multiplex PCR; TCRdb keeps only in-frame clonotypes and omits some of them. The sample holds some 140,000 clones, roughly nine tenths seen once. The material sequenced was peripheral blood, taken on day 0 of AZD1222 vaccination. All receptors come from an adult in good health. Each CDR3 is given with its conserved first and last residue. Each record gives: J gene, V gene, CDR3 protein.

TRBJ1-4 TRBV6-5 CASSTGLRNEKLFF
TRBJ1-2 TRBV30 CAWSAGTVGYGYTF
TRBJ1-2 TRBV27 CASSSEGQTIFNYGYTF
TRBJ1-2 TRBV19 CASSYTRDRGRANYGYTF
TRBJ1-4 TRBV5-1 CASSLAPGADNEKLFF
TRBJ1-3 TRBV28 CASSFIRDRGRRDPGNTIYF
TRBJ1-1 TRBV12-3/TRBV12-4 CASSSGLTEAFF
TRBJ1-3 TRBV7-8 CASSLVGTGGGNTIYF
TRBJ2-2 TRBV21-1 CASKILRDRYLVSNTGELFF
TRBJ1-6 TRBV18 CASSPLNAGQSPLHF
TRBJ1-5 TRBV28 CASSFRGGPQHF
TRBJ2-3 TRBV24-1 CATMTQGAADTQYF
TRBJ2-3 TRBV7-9 CASSPPGDTQYF
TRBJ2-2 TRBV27 CASRPDRVNTGELFF
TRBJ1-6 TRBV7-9 CASSLTRGHNSPLHF
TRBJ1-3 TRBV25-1 CASRDSGFLANTIYF
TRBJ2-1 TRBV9 CASSVAWEPYNEQFF
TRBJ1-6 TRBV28 CASHQGAQNSPLHF
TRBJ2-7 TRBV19 CASSRGRDWSYEQYF
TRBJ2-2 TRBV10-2 CASQGGGTLTGELFF
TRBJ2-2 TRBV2 CASEGTGQGNTGELFF
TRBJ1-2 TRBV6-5 CASSYSQGIFGYTF
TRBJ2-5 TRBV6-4 CASSPSGQETQYF
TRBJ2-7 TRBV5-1 CASGEGRTYEQYF
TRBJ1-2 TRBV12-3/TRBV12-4 CASSVQWTLTF
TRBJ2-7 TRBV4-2 CASSQEIAGGSYEQYF
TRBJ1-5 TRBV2 CASSWDRDRSGNQPQHF
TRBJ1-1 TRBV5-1 CASSLEEGQNTEAFF
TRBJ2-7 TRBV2 CASRLTGRYEQYF
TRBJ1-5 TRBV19 CASSIGGNGNQPQHF
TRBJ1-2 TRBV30 CAWSVGQGLGYTF